Below are 18 T cell receptor beta chains sequenced from a single sample in a study of T cell responses to AZD1222 COVID-19 vaccine. The table came from immunoSEQ multiplex PCR; TCRdb's copy has only in-frame clones and leaves some out. This sample carries 150,000 to 200,000 clones, approximately 91% of them seen once, and the ten largest clones take about 1.5%. This specimen consisted of peripheral blood, obtained on day 0 of AZD1222 vaccination. The receptors shown here come from an adult in good health.

This clone has a single count. V usage is TRBV5-8 and J usage is TRBJ2-1; 11 nucleotides match TRBD1. J gave up 9 bases and V 4 bases, and 9 bases lay outside the gene matches. This CDR3 spans 15 amino acids. Germline loops: CDR1 SGHTS, CDR2 YDEGEE. CDR3 in amino acids: CASSRTGTGGGEQFF. CDR3 in DNA: TGTGCCAGCAGCAGAACCGGGACAGGGGGGGGTGAGCAGTTCTTC. The full variable domain, completed using reference TRBV5-8 and TRBJ2-1, is EAGVTQSPTHLIKTRGQQATLRCSPISGHTSVYWYQQALGLGLQFLLWYDEGEERNRGNFPPRFSGRQFPNYSSELNVNALELEDSALYLCASSRTGTGGGEQFFGPGTRLTVL.

This chain's CDR3 is CAISQGLSGAYEQYF. The CDR3, as DNA: TGTGCCATCAGCCAGGGACTTTCAGGGGCCTACGAGCAGTACTTC. V and J are TRBV10-3 and TRBJ2-7, with D perhaps assigned TRBD1 or TRBD2 (6 bases each). V gave up 6 bases and J gave up 2 bases, with 17 bases separating them. This CDR3 is 15 amino acids long. CDR1 is ENHRY and CDR2 is SYGVKD in the germline V gene.

Only a few counts were recorded for this clone. The chain combines TRBV19 with TRBJ1-1; tentative D call: TRBD1 (6 bases). The CDR3 contains 15 residues. Per germline, CDR1 LNHDA and CDR2 SQIVND (reference sequence). V gave up 5 bases and J gave up 12 bases, with 25 bases separating them. CDR3 sequence: CASSRGGRTLTGTFF. CDR3 DNA sequence: TGTGCCAGTAGTCGGGGGGGCAGGACCCTCACTGGGACTTTCTTT. The entire variable domain, with the rest obtained from reference TRBV19 and TRBJ1-1, is as follows: DGGITQSPKYLFRKEGQNVTLSCEQNLNHDAMYWYRQDPGQGLRLIYYSQIVNDFQKGDIAEGYSVSREKKESFPLTVTSAQKNPTAFYLCASSRGGRTLTGTFFGQGTRLTVV.

This clone came up a few times. The V gene is TRBV28, the J gene TRBJ1-2; D uncertain. CDR1 is MDHEN, CDR2 SYDVKM, per germline. V lost 7 bases and J 7 bases, leaving 16 bases between the germline ends. The CDR3 is made up of 13 amino acids. The CDR3 here is CASTLPAGRGYTF. As DNA, the CDR3 is TGTGCCAGCACCCTCCCCGCGGGCCGTGGCTACACCTTC.

The chain has TRBV24-1 and TRBJ1-2; no clear D gene. CDR3 length: 14 residues. Trimming left V 6 bases short and J 0 bases short, with 10 bases between. CDR1 is KGHDR and CDR2 is SFDVKD in the germline V gene. The CDR3 DNA sequence: TGTGCCACCAGTTTGACCAGCTCTAACTATGGCTACACCTTC. Protein: CATSLTSSNYGYTF.

V is TRBV5-1 and J is TRBJ1-4; D is uncertain. V lost 4 bases to trimming and J lost 8 bases, with 18 bases between them. The CDR3 is made up of 15 amino acids. Germline V gene lookup returns CDR1 SGHRS and CDR2 YFSETQ. CDR3 residues: CASSARAPRGEKLFF. DNA of the CDR3: TGCGCCAGCAGCGCCCGGGCCCCCCGAGGGGAAAAACTGTTTTTT.

The chain employs TRBV28 and TRBJ1-5, with unresolved D. The germline V gene encodes CDR1 MDHEN and CDR2 SYDVKM. CDR3 length: 14 amino acids. V gave up 7 bases and J gave up 6 bases, with 16 bases separating them. The CDR3 reads CASTPVGYGQPQHF. The CDR3 nucleotides are TGTGCCAGCACTCCAGTTGGTTATGGTCAGCCCCAGCATTTT.

The chain recombines TRBV6-5 with TRBJ2-3; a weak D match, TRBD2 (5 bases). Per germline, CDR1 MNHEY and CDR2 SVGAGI. The CDR3 is made up of 12 amino acids. The chain's CDR3 is CATEGNTDTQYF. CDR3 DNA sequence: TGTGCTACAGAGGGCAACACAGATACGCAGTATTTT.

Here the CDR3 DNA reads TGTGCCAGTAGCTTCCGACAGGAAAGCAATCAGCCCCAGCATTTT. This codes for CASSFRQESNQPQHF. The genes are TRBV19 and TRBJ1-5; weak D call: TRBD1 (6 bases). The CDR3 runs 15 residues. Trimming removed 6 bases from V and 1 base from J, with 13 bases in between. Germline CDR1 LNHDA, CDR2 SQIVND (reference sequence).

With respect to this clone: Other DNA sequences of this sample code for an identical CDR3. This chain joins TRBV30 and TRBJ1-3, with D unclear. In germline, CDR1 is GTSNPN, CDR2 SVGIG (reference sequence). This CDR3 is built from 14 residues. The V gene lost 0 bases and the J gene lost 0 bases, with 6 bases spanning the gap. CDR3 DNA: TGTGCCTGGAGTGTGGGCAACTCTGGAAACACCATATATTTT. This codes for CAWSVGNSGNTIYF.

The rearrangement joins TRBV28 to TRBJ1-2, with TRBD1 matching 7 bases. Germline values: CDR1 MDHEN, CDR2 SYDVKM. This CDR3 has 14 residues. The ends lost 4 bases at V and 3 bases at J; junction bases unmatched: 5. The CDR3 nucleotides read TGTGCCAGCAGTTCCAAGGGGGCGGACTATGGCTACACCTTC. Translation: CASSSKGADYGYTF.

The chain recombines TRBV28 with TRBJ1-5; 7 positions agree with TRBD1. The CDR3 contains 13 residues. The trim removed 7 bases at V and 5 bases at J, leaving 5 bases unmatched. Germline CDR1 MDHEN, CDR2 SYDVKM. In DNA form, the CDR3 reads TGTGCCAGCATCCCAGGGGGATATCAGCCCCAGCATTTT. The encoded protein is CASIPGGYQPQHF.

The chain has TRBV7-2 and TRBJ1-1; 10 bases agree with TRBD1. There are 15 residues in the CDR3. Germline assignment: CDR1 SGHTA and CDR2 FQGNSA. With 5 bases clipped from V and 1 base from J, the junction kept 4 bases outside the gene matches. CDR3 region: CASSLRTGGNTEAFF. CDR3 coding DNA: TGTGCCAGCAGCCTCCGGACAGGGGGGAACACTGAAGCTTTCTTT.

Only a few counts were recorded for this clone. The V gene is TRBV6-5, the J gene TRBJ1-2; D possibly corresponds to TRBD1 (5 bases). V was cut by 6 bases and J by 2 bases, with 10 bases left in between. The germline V gene encodes CDR1 MNHEY and CDR2 SVGAGI. The CDR3 has 13 amino acids. The CDR3 here is CASSLRANYGYTF. The CDR3 nucleotides are TGTGCCAGCAGCCTCAGGGCCAACTATGGCTACACCTTC.

This chain connects TRBV5-6 to TRBJ2-5; a weak D match, TRBD2 (6 bases). The CDR3 has 12 amino acids. The germline V and J ends were trimmed by 2 bases and 4 bases, with 6 bases remaining between them. Germline assignment: CDR1 SGHDT and CDR2 YYEEEE. DNA of the CDR3: TGTGCCAGCAGCTTCGGGGGAGAGACCCAGTACTTC. Translated, it gives CASSFGGETQYF.

The genes are TRBV6-1 and TRBJ1-3, with TRBD1 matching over 7 bases. Looked up from germline, CDR1 is MNHNS and CDR2 is SASEGT. The trim removed 2 bases at V and 3 bases at J, leaving 4 bases unmatched. The CDR3 spans 15 residues. CDR3 in amino acids: CASSESWTGGNTIYF. CDR3 DNA: TGTGCCAGCAGTGAATCTTGGACAGGTGGAAACACCATATATTTT.

The chain is built from TRBV28 and TRBJ2-1; TRBD2 matches 7 bases. This CDR3 contains 15 residues. The germline CDR1 and CDR2 sequences are MDHEN and SYDVKM. The V gene end was trimmed by 3 bases and the J gene end by 4 bases; junction bases not matched to a gene: 6. Here the CDR3 DNA reads TGTGCCAGCAGTTTTCTGGCGGGAGTTTACAATGAGCAGTTCTTC. Translating gives CASSFLAGVYNEQFF.

The CDR3 protein is CATSRDPGGSYEQYF. In nucleotides, the CDR3 is TGTGCCACCAGCAGAGATCCCGGCGGGTCCTACGAGCAGTACTTC. The chain combines TRBV15 with TRBJ2-7; possible D gene TRBD2, 5 bases. Germline V lookup: CDR1 LNHNV, CDR2 YYDKDF (reference sequence). This CDR3 has 15 amino acids. The V end lost 0 bases, the J end lost 1 base, and 10 bases lay between the germline ends.